What follows are 30 T cell receptor beta chains derived from one specimen sequenced in a study of T-cell memory formation after mild COVID-19 (dated by TCRdb to the early 2020s). Libraries were constructed by 5' RACE. Sequencer: Illumina NovaSeq 6000. Using fastp at Q25 and MiXCR, TCRdb reprocessed the public reads and kept productive beta chains. When rows share a CDR3 protein, they turn into one entry using the most common DNA and genes. Within this sample are hundreds of thousands of distinct CDR3 sequences, with around 24% of them counted one time only. The ten most abundant clones make up about 8.7% of the sample. Sequenced: PBMCs or a T cell subset sorted from them (not recorded which). The receptor source for this set is an adult woman who had mild COVID-19 (a few samples of this study predate the infection). The sample titles of this study are shuffled in the database, so cell type and time point are left out; the donor was told from shared clones.

Ten or more counts support this clonotype. The rearrangement uses TRBV4-3 and TRBJ2-3; 7 bases map to TRBD2. The V segment lost 0 bases and the J segment 3 bases; nucleotides outside the gene matches: 6. The length of the CDR3 is 16 residues. The germline gives CDR1 LGHNA, CDR2 YSLEER. This CDR3 reads CASSQDTASGTDTQYF. CDR3 nucleotides: TGCGCCAGCAGCCAAGATACGGCTAGCGGTACAGATACGCAGTATTTT.

This clonotype was found a few times. J is TRBJ2-1 and V is TRBV7-2; 8 bases are a match to TRBD2. This CDR3 has 16 amino acids. Trimming cost V 4 bases and J 1 base; bases outside gene matches: 6. Germline-derived CDR1 and CDR2 are SGHTA and FQGNSA. The DNA for the CDR3 is TGTGCCAGCAGCTCCCAAGCGGGAGTTTCCTACAATGAGCAGTTCTTC. It encodes CASSSQAGVSYNEQFF.

This rearrangement joins TRBV6-4 to TRBJ2-3; TRBD1 aligns across 8 bases. V lost 6 bases to trimming and J lost 5 bases; unmatched junction nucleotides: 4. Per germline, CDR1 MRHNA and CDR2 SNTAGT. CDR3 length: 13 amino acids. The CDR3 sequence is CASRQGAGDTQYF. In DNA form, the CDR3 reads TGTGCCAGCAGGCAGGGGGCCGGAGATACGCAGTATTTT.

This clonotype was found a few times. The V call is TRBV30, the J call TRBJ1-1, with no clear D. Germline V gives CDR1 GTSNPN, CDR2 SVGIG (reference sequence). This CDR3 is built from 11 residues. V lost 4 bases to trimming and J lost 7 bases, with 10 bases between them. CDR3 in amino acids: CAWTERNEAFF. CDR3 bases: TGTGCCTGGACCGAGCGGAATGAAGCTTTCTTT.

Only a few counts were recorded for this clonotype. This sequence joins TRBV5-1 and TRBJ2-1; 8 positions match TRBD2. The V segment lost 0 bases and the J segment 7 bases; nucleotides outside the gene matches: 6. This CDR3 is 15 amino acids long. Germline lookup yields CDR1 SGHRS and CDR2 YFSETQ. CDR3 amino acids: CASSLGTSPKNEQFF. The CDR3 DNA sequence: TGCGCCAGCAGCTTGGGGACTAGCCCCAAGAATGAGCAGTTCTTC.

This chain connects TRBV7-6 to TRBJ2-1; TRBD1 or TRBD2 may be the D gene (5 bases each). The germline CDR1 and CDR2 sequences are SGHVS and FNYEAQ. V lost 5 bases and J 5 bases, leaving 28 bases between the germline ends. This CDR3 is built from 19 residues. The DNA for the CDR3 is TGTGCCAGCAGCCCTTATGGACCGGGACCGGGTGCGGACGACAATGAGCAGTTCTTC. Amino acid sequence: CASSPYGPGPGADDNEQFF.

This clonotype was observed a few times. J is TRBJ2-3 and V is TRBV28, with 9 bases matching TRBD2. CDR1 and CDR2 from the germline V gene are MDHEN and SYDVKM. The length of the CDR3 is 18 residues. The V gene end was trimmed by 5 bases and the J gene end by 2 bases; junction bases not matched to a gene: 14. This CDR3 is CASSPLLAGGPITDTQYF. The CDR3 coding sequence is TGTGCCAGCAGTCCCTTGTTGGCGGGAGGGCCGATCACAGATACGCAGTATTTT.

This clonotype appeared a few times. CDR3 coding DNA: TGCAGTGCTAGATTGGCGGGGGGCCGACAACACACCGGGGAGCTGTTTTTT. This translates into CSARLAGGRQHTGELFF. The chain links TRBV20-1 to TRBJ2-2; 8 nucleotides match TRBD2. Germline assignment: CDR1 DFQATT and CDR2 SNEGSKA (reference sequence). The ends lost 2 bases at V and 3 bases at J; junction bases unmatched: 11. This CDR3 comprises 17 residues.

Here the CDR3 DNA reads TGTGCTAGTGGTCAAGGGACAGGGAGAGACTACGAGCAGTACTTC. Amino acid sequence: CASGQGTGRDYEQYF. The V call is TRBV12-5, the J call TRBJ2-7; 9 bases fit TRBD1. Germline V CDR1 and CDR2: LGHNT, FRNRAP. Trimming took 5 bases from V and 3 from J; bases not matched to a gene: 8. This CDR3 has 15 residues.

This clonotype showed up just a few times. The chain recombines TRBV5-1 with TRBJ2-7; 10 nucleotides match TRBD2. In germline, CDR1 is SGHRS, CDR2 YFSETQ. The trim removed 3 bases at V and 4 bases at J, leaving 10 bases unmatched. The CDR3 extends over 16 amino acids. Here the CDR3 reads CASSYGGASGRYEQYF. CDR3 coding DNA: TGCGCCAGCAGCTATGGTGGTGCTAGCGGGAGATACGAGCAGTACTTC.

In this sample, this clonotype turned up a few times. The chain uses TRBV4-2 and TRBJ2-5; 9 bases fit TRBD2. The germline V gene encodes CDR1 LGHNA and CDR2 YNFKEQ. The junction had 5 bases not matched to a gene; V was cut back by 0 bases and J by 3 bases. CDR3 length: 16 residues. The CDR3 DNA follows: TGTGCCAGCAGCCAAGATATGACTAGCGGCAAAGAGACCCAGTACTTC. Translated: CASSQDMTSGKETQYF.

This clonotype was detected only a few times. V gene TRBV6-5 combines with J gene TRBJ2-4, with D perhaps TRBD1 (6 bases). V dropped 5 bases and J dropped 5 bases, with 16 bases sitting between them. Germline V gives CDR1 MNHEY, CDR2 SVGAGI. The CDR3 runs 15 residues. DNA for the CDR3: TGTGCCAGCAGTAGCCTACAGGGCCGCCAAAACATTCAGTACTTC. It yields the protein CASSSLQGRQNIQYF.

The rearrangement uses TRBV7-2 and TRBJ2-3; a weak D match, TRBD2 (7 bases). The CDR3 is made up of 15 amino acids. CDR1 is SGHTA and CDR2 is FQGNSA in the germline V gene. V lost 5 bases and J lost 6, with 18 bases in between. The DNA of the CDR3 is TGTGCCAGCAGCCCTAGGGGGGGGGGCCGGGATACGCAGTATTTT. Translating it yields CASSPRGGGRDTQYF.

This clonotype was recorded a few times. V and J are TRBV7-8 and TRBJ2-5; TRBD2 matches 7 bases. J lost 8 bases, V lost 0 bases, and 9 bases had no gene match. CDR1 is SGHVS, CDR2 FQNEAQ, per germline. The CDR3 runs to 15 residues. CDR3 residues: CASSLARLAVDTQYF. The CDR3 nucleotides are TGTGCCAGCAGCTTAGCGCGCCTAGCGGTGGATACCCAGTACTTC.

This clonotype has a count of ten or more. The CDR3 DNA sequence: TGTGCCAGCAGCCAAGCAGGGGTCAACATTCAGTACTTC. Its translation: CASSQAGVNIQYF. The V call is TRBV3-1, the J call TRBJ2-4; perhaps TRBD1 as D (6 bases). V lost 1 base and J 7 bases, leaving 8 bases between the germline ends. This CDR3 has 13 amino acids. Germline lookup yields CDR1 LGHDT and CDR2 YNNKEL (reference sequence). The full variable domain, its missing parts supplied by reference TRBV3-1 and TRBJ2-4, is DTAVSQTPKYLVTQMGNDKSIKCEQNLGHDTMYWYKQDSKKFLKIMFSYNNKELIINETVPNRFSPKSPDKAHLNLHINSLELGDSAVYFCASSQAGVNIQYFGAGTRLSVL.

This clonotype was recorded a few times. This chain uses TRBV24-1 with TRBJ2-2; possibly TRBD1 or TRBD2 for D (5 bases each). CDR3 length: 17 residues. Germline values: CDR1 KGHDR, CDR2 SFDVKD. Trimming left V 6 bases short and J 6 bases short, with 22 bases between. CDR3 in amino acids: CATSRHRGRVGPGELFF. The CDR3 nucleotides are TGTGCCACCAGTCGACACCGGGGACGCGTGGGACCCGGGGAGCTGTTTTTT.

The chain has TRBV7-2 and TRBJ2-5; TRBD1 might be the D (5 bases). The CDR3 runs to 12 residues. Germline CDR1 is SGHTA and CDR2 is FQGNSA. Trimming shortened V by 2 bases and J by 9 bases, and 10 bases separated the two germline ends. The CDR3 region has the DNA TGTGCCAGCAGCTTACAGGGCATAGCCCAGTACTTC. Its translation is CASSLQGIAQYF.

The chain recombines TRBV15 with TRBJ2-7; no clear D. This CDR3 has 16 amino acids. V lost 0 bases, J lost 3 bases, and 15 bases lay in between. Germline loops: CDR1 LNHNV, CDR2 YYDKDF (reference sequence). The CDR3 loop reads CATSREANVVDYEQYF. The CDR3 DNA sequence: TGTGCCACCAGCAGAGAGGCGAACGTCGTCGACTACGAGCAGTACTTC.

J is TRBJ2-7 and V is TRBV4-3; 7 nucleotides line up with TRBD1. Trimming at V came to 6 bases and at J to 3 bases, leaving 11 bases not matched to a gene. CDR1 is LGHNA, CDR2 YSLEER, per germline. The CDR3 runs to 15 residues. In nucleotides, the CDR3 is TGCGCCAGCAGTCGATATGGACAGGCTAGCTACGAGCAGTACTTC. The encoded protein is CASSRYGQASYEQYF.

V and J are TRBV5-1 and TRBJ2-1; D possibly corresponds to TRBD2 (5 bases). Germline V gene lookup returns CDR1 SGHRS and CDR2 YFSETQ. This CDR3 region has 12 residues. Trimming took 4 bases from V and 8 from J, leaving 10 bases between them. CDR3 protein: CASSLYGDEQFF. Here the CDR3 DNA reads TGCGCCAGCAGCCTATACGGGGATGAGCAGTTCTTC.

This sequence joins TRBV20-1 and TRBJ2-1; 8 bases are shared with TRBD2. CDR1 is DFQATT and CDR2 is SNEGSKA in the germline V gene (reference sequence). The CDR3 extends over 14 amino acids. The CDR3 is CSGQAGGPGNEQFF. The CDR3 bases are TGCAGCGGCCAGGCGGGGGGCCCGGGAAATGAGCAGTTCTTC.

This clonotype was seen many times. J is TRBJ2-3 and V is TRBV20-1; 12 nucleotides match TRBD2. V lost 2 bases to trimming and J lost 7 bases; unmatched junction nucleotides: 4. This CDR3 has 14 residues. Germline V gene sequence: CDR1 DFQATT, CDR2 SNEGSKA (reference sequence). The CDR3 region has the DNA TGCAGTGCTAGAAGGGGACTAGCGGGCTATACGCAGTATTTT. Translating it yields CSARRGLAGYTQYF.

The V call is TRBV27, the J call TRBJ1-1; no definite D call. The CDR3 sequence is 14 residues long. V lost 3 bases and J lost 0, with 8 bases in between. Per the germline V gene, CDR1 is MNHEY and CDR2 is SMNVEV (reference sequence). CDR3: CASSLFFMNTEAFF. The CDR3 DNA reads TGTGCCAGCAGTTTGTTTTTCATGAACACTGAAGCTTTCTTT.

This rearrangement joins TRBV29-1 to TRBJ2-7, with D maybe TRBD1 (6 bases). CDR3 size: 14 residues. Trimming stripped 0 bases from V and 6 bases from J, with 15 bases between. CDR1 is SQVTM and CDR2 is ANQGSEA in the germline V gene. The CDR3 nucleotides are TGCAGCGTTGAAGATAGAGGGACAATCGGCGAGCAGTACTTC. This translates into CSVEDRGTIGEQYF.

V and J are TRBV5-1 and TRBJ2-4; D gene uncertain. Germline V gene sequence: CDR1 SGHRS, CDR2 YFSETQ. The CDR3 is 15 residues long. Trimming took 0 bases from V and 5 from J, leaving 12 bases between them. The CDR3 region is CASSLGYGSENIQYF. The CDR3 nucleotides are TGCGCCAGCAGCTTGGGGTATGGGTCCGAAAACATTCAGTACTTC.

This chain joins TRBV5-5 and TRBJ1-1; D is undetermined. The germline V gene has CDR1 SGHKS and CDR2 YYEKEE (reference sequence). V lost 1 base to trimming and J lost 1 base, with 8 bases between them. The length of the CDR3 is 14 residues. CDR3 sequence: CASSLMEGNTEAFF. The CDR3 nucleotides are TGTGCCAGCAGCTTGATGGAAGGGAACACTGAAGCTTTCTTT.

This clonotype was observed a handful of times. This chain uses TRBV2 with TRBJ2-1, with D uncertain. The CDR3 runs to 13 residues. Germline assignment: CDR1 SNHLY and CDR2 FYNNEI. V lost 6 bases and J 2 bases, leaving 8 bases between the germline ends. The CDR3 loop reads CASRSKAYNEQFF. The CDR3, as DNA: TGTGCCAGCAGGTCAAAGGCCTACAATGAGCAGTTCTTC. Variable domain in full (rest from reference TRBV2 and TRBJ2-1): EPEVTQTPSHQVTQMGQEVILRCVPISNHLYFYWYRQILGQKVEFLVSFYNNEISEKSEIFDDQFSVERPDGSNFTLKIRSTKLEDSAMYFCASRSKAYNEQFFGPGTRLTVL.

This clonotype was observed a few times. The chain recombines TRBV4-1 with TRBJ2-3; the match to TRBD2 covers 16 bases. Germline CDR1 reads MGHRA; CDR2 reads YSYEKL. The ends lost 2 bases at V and 2 bases at J; junction bases unmatched: 7. The CDR3 runs 19 residues. The CDR3 loop reads CASSQPTGLAGGYTDTQYF. In DNA, the CDR3 is TGCGCCAGCAGCCAACCTACGGGACTAGCGGGGGGGTACACAGATACGCAGTATTTT.

The chain joins TRBV20-1 to TRBJ2-5; D unresolved. Trimming cost V 3 bases and J 5 bases, with 28 bases left between them. Germline V gives CDR1 DFQATT, CDR2 SNEGSKA (reference sequence). The CDR3 loop spans 18 amino acids. The CDR3 DNA is TGCAGTGCTAGTGGAAGGCGGTACGGGCTGGGGTTGACGGAGACCCAGTACTTC. It codes for CSASGRRYGLGLTETQYF.

This clonotype has just a few counts. The J gene is TRBJ1-4, the V gene TRBV27, with D unresolved. The germline V gene has CDR1 MNHEY and CDR2 SMNVEV (reference sequence). Trimming shortened V by 3 bases and J by 6 bases, and 11 bases separated the two germline ends. The CDR3 spans 14 residues. CDR3 amino acids: CASSLLVEDEKLFF. In DNA form, the CDR3 reads TGTGCCAGCAGTTTGTTGGTCGAGGATGAAAAACTGTTTTTT.